This T cell receptor (beta chain) was identified in a study of blood T cells in healthy people across ages. Then a second PCR, running about 6 to 12 cycles, was carried out with a sample-barcoded 5' primer and a J-beta primer mix. TCRdb re-called the 5' RACE reads with MiXCR, one entry per CDR3 protein. The repertoire holds some 640,000 distinct CDR3 sequences, with about half as singletons. The CDR3 covers 15 residues. Trimming left V 3 bases short and J 4 bases short, with 16 bases between. Germline loops: CDR1 DFQATT, CDR2 SNEGSKA (reference sequence). The people who gave samples were healthy Caucasians from Russia, aged about 6 to 95.

The chain recombines TRBV20-1 with TRBJ1-5; TRBD1 might be the D (6 bases). The specimen sequenced was blood. The TCR comes from a woman aged 60-70 years in good health. DNA for the CDR3: TGCAGTGCTAGCGCCGGGGGCGGAGTGAATCAGCCCCAGCATTTT. Its translation: CSASAGGGVNQPQHF.